The clone carrying this T cell receptor beta chain was seen a few times. The record originates from a study of technical replicates of blood from four donors. The method was immunoSEQ multiplex PCR; TCRdb's version includes in-frame clones alone and lacks a portion of them. The data contain roughly 82,000 clones, 80% to 95% of them singletons. Sequencing used T cells isolated from PBMCs. This receptor was taken from a human donor in good health.

The chain's CDR3 is CASSLVGQGNTEAFF. CDR3 DNA sequence: TGCGCCAGCAGCTTGGTAGGACAGGGTAACACTGAAGCTTTCTTT. The J gene is TRBJ1-1, the V gene TRBV5-1, with TRBD1 identical over 8 bases. The CDR3 runs 15 residues. The germline gives CDR1 SGHRS, CDR2 YFSETQ. Germline trimming cut 0 bases from V and 2 bases from J; bases unmatched to any gene: 3. Based on the CDR3 plus reference TRBV5-1 and TRBJ1-1, the full variable domain is KAGVTQTPRYLIKTRGQQVTLSCSPISGHRSVSWYQQTPGQGLQFLFEYFSETQRNKGNFPGRFSGRQFSNSRSEMNVSTLELGDSALYLCASSLVGQGNTEAFFGQGTRLTVV.